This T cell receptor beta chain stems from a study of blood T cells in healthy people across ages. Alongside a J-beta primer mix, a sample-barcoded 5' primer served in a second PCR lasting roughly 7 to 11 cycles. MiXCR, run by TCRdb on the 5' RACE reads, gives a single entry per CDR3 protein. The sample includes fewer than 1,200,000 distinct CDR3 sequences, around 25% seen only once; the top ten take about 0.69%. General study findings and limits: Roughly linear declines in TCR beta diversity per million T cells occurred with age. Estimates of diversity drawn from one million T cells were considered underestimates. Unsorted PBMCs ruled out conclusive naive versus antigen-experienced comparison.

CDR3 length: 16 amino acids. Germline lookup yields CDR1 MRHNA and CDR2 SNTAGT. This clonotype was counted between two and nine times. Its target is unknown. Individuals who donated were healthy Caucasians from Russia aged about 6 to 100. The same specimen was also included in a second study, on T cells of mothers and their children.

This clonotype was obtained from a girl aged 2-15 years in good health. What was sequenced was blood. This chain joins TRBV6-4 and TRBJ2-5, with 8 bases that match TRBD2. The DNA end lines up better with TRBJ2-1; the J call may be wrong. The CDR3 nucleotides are TGTGCCAGCAGTGAATCCGGGACTAGGGTGCCAAATGAGCAGTTCTTC. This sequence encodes CASSESGTRVPNEQFF.